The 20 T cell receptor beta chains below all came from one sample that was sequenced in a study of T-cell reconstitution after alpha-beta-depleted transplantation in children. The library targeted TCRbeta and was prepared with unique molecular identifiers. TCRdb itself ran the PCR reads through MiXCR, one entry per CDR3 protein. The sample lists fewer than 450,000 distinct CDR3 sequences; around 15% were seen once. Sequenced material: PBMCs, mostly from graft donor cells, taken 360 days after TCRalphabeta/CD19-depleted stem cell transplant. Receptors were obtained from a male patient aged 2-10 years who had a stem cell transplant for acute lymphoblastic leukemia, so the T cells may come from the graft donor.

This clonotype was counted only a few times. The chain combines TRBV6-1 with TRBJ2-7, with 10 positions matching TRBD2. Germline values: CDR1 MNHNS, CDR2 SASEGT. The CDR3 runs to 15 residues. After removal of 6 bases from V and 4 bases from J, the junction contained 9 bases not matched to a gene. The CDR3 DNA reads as TGTGCCAGCAGGACCCGGCTAGCGGGAGATTACGAGCAGTACTTC. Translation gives CASRTRLAGDYEQYF.

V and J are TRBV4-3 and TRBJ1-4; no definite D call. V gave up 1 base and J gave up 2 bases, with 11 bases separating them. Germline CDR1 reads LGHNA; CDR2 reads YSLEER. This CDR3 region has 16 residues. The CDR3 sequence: CASSQVWAGTNEKLFF. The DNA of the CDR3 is TGCGCCAGCAGCCAAGTCTGGGCGGGCACTAATGAAAAACTGTTTTTT.

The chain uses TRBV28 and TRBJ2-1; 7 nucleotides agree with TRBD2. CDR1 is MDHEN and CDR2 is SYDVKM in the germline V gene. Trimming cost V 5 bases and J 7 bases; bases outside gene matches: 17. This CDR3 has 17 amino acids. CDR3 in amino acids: CASSPTLAPVPTNEQFF. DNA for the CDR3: TGTGCCAGCAGTCCCACACTAGCGCCTGTACCTACGAATGAGCAGTTCTTC.

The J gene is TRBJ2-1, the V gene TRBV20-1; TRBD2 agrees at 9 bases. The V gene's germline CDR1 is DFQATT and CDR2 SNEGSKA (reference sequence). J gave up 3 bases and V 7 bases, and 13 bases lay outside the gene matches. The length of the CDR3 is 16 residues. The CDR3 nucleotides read TGCAGTGGAGGAGCGGGAGGAAGGCTTGGCTACAATGAGCAGTTCTTC. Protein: CSGGAGGRLGYNEQFF.

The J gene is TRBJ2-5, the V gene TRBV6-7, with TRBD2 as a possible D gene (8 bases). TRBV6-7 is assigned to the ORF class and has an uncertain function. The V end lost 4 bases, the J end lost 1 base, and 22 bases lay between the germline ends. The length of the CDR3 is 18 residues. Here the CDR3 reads CASSSGRGLGPGQETQYF. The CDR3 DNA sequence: TGTGCCAGCAGTTCCGGGAGGGGGCTAGGACCCGGCCAAGAGACCCAGTACTTC.

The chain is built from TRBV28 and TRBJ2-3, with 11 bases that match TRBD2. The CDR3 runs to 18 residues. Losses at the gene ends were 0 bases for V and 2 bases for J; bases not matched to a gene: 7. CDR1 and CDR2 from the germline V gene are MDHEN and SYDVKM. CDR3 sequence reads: CASSLWATSGSLTDTQYF. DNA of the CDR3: TGTGCCAGCAGTTTATGGGCAACTAGCGGGAGTCTCACAGATACGCAGTATTTT.

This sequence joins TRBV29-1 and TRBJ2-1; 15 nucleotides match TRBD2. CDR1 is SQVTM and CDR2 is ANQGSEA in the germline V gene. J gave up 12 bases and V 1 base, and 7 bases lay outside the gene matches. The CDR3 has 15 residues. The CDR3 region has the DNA TGCAGCGTTGAAGGGACTAGCGGGAGGGCCTATCGGCAGTTCTTC. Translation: CSVEGTSGRAYRQFF.

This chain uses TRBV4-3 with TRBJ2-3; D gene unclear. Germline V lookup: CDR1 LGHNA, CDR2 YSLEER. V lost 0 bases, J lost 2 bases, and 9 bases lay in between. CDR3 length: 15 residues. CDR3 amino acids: CASSQEPVLTDTQYF. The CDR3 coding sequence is TGCGCCAGCAGCCAAGAACCCGTACTCACAGATACGCAGTATTTT.

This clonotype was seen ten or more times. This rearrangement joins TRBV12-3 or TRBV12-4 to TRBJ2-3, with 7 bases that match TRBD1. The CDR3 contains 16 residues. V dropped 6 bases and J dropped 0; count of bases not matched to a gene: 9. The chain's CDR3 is CASRSRTGPSTDTQYF. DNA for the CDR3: TGTGCCAGCAGATCCAGGACAGGTCCGAGCACAGATACGCAGTATTTT.

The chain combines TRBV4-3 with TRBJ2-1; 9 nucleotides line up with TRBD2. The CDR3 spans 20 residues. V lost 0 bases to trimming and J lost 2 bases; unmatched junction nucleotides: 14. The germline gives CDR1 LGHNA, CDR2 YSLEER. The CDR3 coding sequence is TGCGCCAGCAGCCAAGATAGGGGCTTGCTAGCGGGGTTAGCCTACAATGAGCAGTTCTTC. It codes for CASSQDRGLLAGLAYNEQFF.

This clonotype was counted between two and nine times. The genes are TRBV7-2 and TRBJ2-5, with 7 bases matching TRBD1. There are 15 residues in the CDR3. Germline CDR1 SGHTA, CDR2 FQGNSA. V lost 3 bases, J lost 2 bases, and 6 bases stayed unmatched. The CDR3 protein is CASSLTGLTQETQYF. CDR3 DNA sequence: TGTGCCAGCAGCTTGACAGGGCTAACTCAAGAGACCCAGTACTTC. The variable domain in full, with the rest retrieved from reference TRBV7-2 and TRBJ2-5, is GAGVSQSPSNKVTEKGKDVELRCDPISGHTALYWYRQSLGQGLEFLIYFQGNSAPDKSGLPSDRFSAERTGGSVSTLTIQRTQQEDSAVYLCASSLTGLTQETQYFGPGTRLLVL.

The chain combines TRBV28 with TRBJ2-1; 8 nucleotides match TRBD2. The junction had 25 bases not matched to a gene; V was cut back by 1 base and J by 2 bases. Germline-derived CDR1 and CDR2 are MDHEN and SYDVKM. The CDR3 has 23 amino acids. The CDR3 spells CASSLFGAGRLGGRSRTYNEQFF. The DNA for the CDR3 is TGTGCCAGCAGTTTATTTGGGGCCGGACGACTGGGCGGGAGGTCACGTACCTACAATGAGCAGTTCTTC.

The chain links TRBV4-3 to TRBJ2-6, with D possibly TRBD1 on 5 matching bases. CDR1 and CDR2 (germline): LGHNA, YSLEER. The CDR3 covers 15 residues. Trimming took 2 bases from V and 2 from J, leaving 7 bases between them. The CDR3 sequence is CASSQKGAGANVLTF. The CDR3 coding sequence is TGCGCCAGCAGCCAAAAAGGGGCTGGGGCCAACGTCCTGACTTTC.

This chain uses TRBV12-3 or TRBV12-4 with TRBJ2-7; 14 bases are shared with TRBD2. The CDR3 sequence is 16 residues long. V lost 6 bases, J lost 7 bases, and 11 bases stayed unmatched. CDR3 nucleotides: TGTGCCAGCAGGGGACTAGCGGGAGTCCGCGGGGGTGAGCAGTACTTC. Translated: CASRGLAGVRGGEQYF.

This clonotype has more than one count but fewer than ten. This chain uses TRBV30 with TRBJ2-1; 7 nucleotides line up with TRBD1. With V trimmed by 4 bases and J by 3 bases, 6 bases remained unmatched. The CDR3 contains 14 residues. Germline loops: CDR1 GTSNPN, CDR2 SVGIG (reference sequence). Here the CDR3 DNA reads TGTGCCTGGAAAACCGGGACAGACTACAATGAGCAGTTCTTC. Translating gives CAWKTGTDYNEQFF.

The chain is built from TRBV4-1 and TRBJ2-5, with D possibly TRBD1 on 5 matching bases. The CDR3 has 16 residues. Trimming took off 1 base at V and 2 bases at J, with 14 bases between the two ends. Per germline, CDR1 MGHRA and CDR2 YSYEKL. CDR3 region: CASSQAGRTRQETQYF. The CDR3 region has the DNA TGCGCCAGCAGCCAAGCCGGGCGGACAAGGCAAGAGACCCAGTACTTC.

The CDR3 DNA reads as TGTGCCAGCAGGAGAACCGGGACAGCGTCCTACGAGCAGTACTTC. It yields the protein CASRRTGTASYEQYF. V is TRBV28 and J is TRBJ2-7; 7 bases line up with TRBD1. The CDR3 covers 15 residues. Germline CDR1 and CDR2: MDHEN and SYDVKM. V trimming: 6 bases; J trimming: 1 base; junction bases outside the gene matches: 9.

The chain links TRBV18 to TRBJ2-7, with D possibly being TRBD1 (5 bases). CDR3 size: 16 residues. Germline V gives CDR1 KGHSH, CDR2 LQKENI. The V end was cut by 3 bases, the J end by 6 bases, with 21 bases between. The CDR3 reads CASSPPWQGMGTEQYF. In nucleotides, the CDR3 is TGTGCCAGCTCACCCCCTTGGCAGGGTATGGGAACCGAGCAGTACTTC.

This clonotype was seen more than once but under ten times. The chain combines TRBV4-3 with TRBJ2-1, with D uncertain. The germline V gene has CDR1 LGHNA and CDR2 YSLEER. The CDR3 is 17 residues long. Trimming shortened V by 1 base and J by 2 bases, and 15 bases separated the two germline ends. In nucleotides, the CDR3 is TGCGCCAGCAGCCAAGTGAAGCCGTTCCCTCCCTACAATGAGCAGTTCTTC. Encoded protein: CASSQVKPFPPYNEQFF.

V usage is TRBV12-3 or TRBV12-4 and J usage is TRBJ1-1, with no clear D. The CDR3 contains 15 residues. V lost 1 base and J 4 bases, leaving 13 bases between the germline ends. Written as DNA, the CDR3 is TGTGCCAGCAGTTTAGGCGGGAGGGATCTCACTGAAGCTTTCTTT. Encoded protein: CASSLGGRDLTEAFF.